These 17 T cell receptor beta chains share one sample of origin, sequenced in a study of T-cell reconstitution after alpha-beta-depleted transplantation in children. Unique molecular identifiers were used to barcode this TCRbeta library. In TCRdb, the PCR reads were re-called with MiXCR into one record per CDR3 protein. In the table there are nearly 400,000 distinct CDR3 sequences, 20% of which are singletons. The sequenced sample was PBMCs from the stem cell graft donor, obtained from the stem cell graft. These receptors all stem from a human donor who donated a stem cell graft to a child with acute myeloid leukemia.

As for this clonotype: A much larger clone lies one base from this, so it may be a read error. The chain joins TRBV6-1 to TRBJ2-1; 10 bases agree with TRBD2. This CDR3 has 15 residues. J lost 9 bases, V lost 6 bases, and 11 bases had no gene match. In germline, CDR1 is MNHNS, CDR2 SASEGT. The CDR3 protein is CASRSSGSWDSEQFF. In nucleotides, the CDR3 is TGTGCCAGCAGATCTAGCGGGAGCTGGGACAGTGAGCAGTTCTTC.

This clonotype has at least ten counts. The V and J genes are TRBV20-1 and TRBJ1-4; TRBD1 matches at 7 bases. Germline CDR1 reads DFQATT; CDR2 reads SNEGSKA (reference sequence). Unmatched junction bases numbered 6, after V lost 2 bases and J lost 6 bases. The CDR3 contains 14 residues. The CDR3, as DNA: TGCAGTGCTAGATCCCCAGGGGGGTATGAAAAACTGTTTTTT. This translates into CSARSPGGYEKLFF.

Ten or more counts support this clonotype. The chain couples TRBV6-2 or TRBV6-3 to TRBJ2-7; D is unclear. Trimming left V 5 bases short and J 5 bases short, with 10 bases between. The CDR3 runs 12 residues. Germline V lookup: CDR1 MNHEY, CDR2 SVGEGT. CDR3 amino acids: CASSLTLHEQYF. The CDR3 DNA sequence: TGTGCCAGCAGTCTGACCTTACACGAGCAGTACTTC.

This clonotype came up many times. The chain employs TRBV12-3 or TRBV12-4 and TRBJ2-7; 9 bases agree with TRBD2. The CDR3 extends over 14 amino acids. J lost 2 bases, V lost 6 bases, and 5 bases had no gene match. CDR3 sequence (DNA): TGTGCCAGCAGCCCCAGCGGGAGGCCCTACGAGCAGTACTTC. It translates to CASSPSGRPYEQYF.

Notes on this clonotype: At one end the junction does not follow the germline gene, possibly because of a read error. The rearrangement joins TRBV29-1 to TRBJ2-7; D assignment may be TRBD1 or TRBD2 (5 bases each). This CDR3 has 15 residues. Germline V gives CDR1 SQVTM, CDR2 ANQGSEA. CDR3 loop: CSAEARDGQLYEQYF. CDR3 nucleotide sequence: TGCAGCGCTGAAGCCCGGGACGGGCAACTCTACGAGCAGTACTTC.

V and J are TRBV24-1 and TRBJ2-1; the match to TRBD2 covers 7 bases. V lost 9 bases, J lost 8 bases, and 15 bases stayed unmatched. This CDR3 region has 15 residues. Germline CDR1 KGHDR, CDR2 SFDVKD. The CDR3 region has the DNA TGTGCCACCTTAGTTGGGGGGGTGGCGCTTGATGAGCAGTTCTTC. As protein: CATLVGGVALDEQFF.

This clonotype was counted between two and nine times. The rearrangement uses TRBV5-1 and TRBJ2-5; possible D gene TRBD2, 5 bases. Trimming took off 1 base at V and 4 bases at J, with 14 bases between the two ends. Germline loops: CDR1 SGHRS, CDR2 YFSETQ. The CDR3 runs to 15 residues. In DNA form, the CDR3 reads TGCGCCAGCAGCTTGAGAGGGTTTAAGGGAGAGACCCAGTACTTC. Protein sequence: CASSLRGFKGETQYF.

This clonotype was counted a few times. V is TRBV20-1 and J is TRBJ2-3, with a tentative D call TRBD2 (5 bases). The CDR3 sequence is 16 residues long. V dropped 0 bases and J dropped 4 bases, with 17 bases sitting between them. Per the germline V gene, CDR1 is DFQATT and CDR2 is SNEGSKA (reference sequence). The chain's CDR3 is CSARDELRLASDTQYF. The CDR3 coding sequence is TGCAGTGCTAGAGATGAGCTTCGCCTAGCATCAGATACGCAGTATTTT.

The chain is built from TRBV12-3 or TRBV12-4 and TRBJ2-3; D unresolved. The V end was cut by 7 bases, the J end by 6 bases, with 11 bases between. CDR3 length: 12 amino acids. In DNA form, the CDR3 reads TGTGCCAGCACCCTCGGAGCGGATACGCAGTATTTT. It encodes CASTLGADTQYF.

The chain joins TRBV6-2 or TRBV6-3 to TRBJ2-6; 9 nucleotides agree with TRBD1. Germline loops: CDR1 MNHEY, CDR2 SVGEGT. Trimming at V came to 7 bases and at J to 5 bases, leaving 9 bases not matched to a gene. The CDR3 extends over 16 amino acids. CDR3 amino acids: CASTWTGAHRANVLTF. CDR3 nucleotide sequence: TGTGCCAGCACCTGGACAGGGGCTCATAGGGCCAACGTCCTGACTTTC.

This clonotype was observed a few times. The DNA of the CDR3 is TGTGCCAGCAGCTTAGTCGCGGGAGGAATGGTCTTGGGGGGGGAGCAGTACTTC. It is translated as CASSLVAGGMVLGGEQYF. V is TRBV7-2 and J is TRBJ2-7; 8 nucleotides agree with TRBD2. This CDR3 has 18 amino acids. The V gene's germline CDR1 is SGHTA and CDR2 FQGNSA. J was trimmed by 7 bases and V by 1 base; bases with no gene match: 18.

The genes are TRBV7-2 and TRBJ2-1; the D gene is possibly TRBD1 (5 bases). Germline V gives CDR1 SGHTA, CDR2 FQGNSA. V was cut by 4 bases and J by 4 bases, with 14 bases left in between. The CDR3 runs 15 residues. DNA of the CDR3: TGTGCCAGCAGCTCCCTGGGGCAGGGATACAATGAGCAGTTCTTC. It encodes CASSSLGQGYNEQFF. Full variable domain (missing parts from reference TRBV7-2 and TRBJ2-1): GAGVSQSPSNKVTEKGKDVELRCDPISGHTALYWYRQSLGQGLEFLIYFQGNSAPDKSGLPSDRFSAERTGGSVSTLTIQRTQQEDSAVYLCASSSLGQGYNEQFFGPGTRLTVL.

In its sample, this clonotype was seen a few times. V is TRBV12-3 or TRBV12-4 and J is TRBJ2-2; 14 bases map to TRBD2. This CDR3 is 16 amino acids long. Trimming cost V 6 bases and J 7 bases; bases outside gene matches: 7. The CDR3 here is CASRKGLAGVVGELFF. CDR3 coding DNA: TGTGCCAGCAGGAAGGGACTAGCGGGAGTAGTCGGGGAGCTGTTTTTT.

The chain combines TRBV12-3 or TRBV12-4 with TRBJ1-6; D gene unclear. V dropped 3 bases and J dropped 7 bases, with 4 bases sitting between them. The CDR3 spans 12 residues. The CDR3 here is CASSFNNSPLHF. CDR3 DNA sequence: TGTGCCAGCAGTTTTAACAATTCACCCCTCCACTTT.

This clonotype has at least ten counts. V and J are TRBV20-1 and TRBJ2-1, with 12 bases aligning to TRBD2. Looked up from germline, CDR1 is DFQATT and CDR2 is SNEGSKA (reference sequence). V was clipped by 2 bases and J by 6 bases; unmatched bases: 8. This CDR3 comprises 16 residues. This CDR3 is CSARPWTSGIFNEQFF. CDR3 coding DNA: TGCAGTGCTAGACCTTGGACTAGCGGGATCTTCAATGAGCAGTTCTTC.

The chain combines TRBV29-1 with TRBJ1-4; D call uncertain. Germline-derived CDR1 and CDR2 are SQVTM and ANQGSEA. The CDR3 runs 14 residues. V lost 6 bases and J lost 0, with 11 bases in between. The CDR3 region has the DNA TGCAGCGTCCTAGGACTGGCAACTAATGAAAAACTGTTTTTT. This encodes CSVLGLATNEKLFF.

The chain is built from TRBV7-9 and TRBJ2-5; 7 bases line up with TRBD1. Trimming took 0 bases from V and 2 from J; bases not matched to a gene: 6. Germline lookup yields CDR1 SEHNR and CDR2 FQNEAQ (reference sequence). This CDR3 is 16 amino acids long. Written as DNA, the CDR3 is TGTGCCAGCAGCTTAGCTAGGACAGGTCAACAAGAGACCCAGTACTTC. It encodes CASSLARTGQQETQYF.